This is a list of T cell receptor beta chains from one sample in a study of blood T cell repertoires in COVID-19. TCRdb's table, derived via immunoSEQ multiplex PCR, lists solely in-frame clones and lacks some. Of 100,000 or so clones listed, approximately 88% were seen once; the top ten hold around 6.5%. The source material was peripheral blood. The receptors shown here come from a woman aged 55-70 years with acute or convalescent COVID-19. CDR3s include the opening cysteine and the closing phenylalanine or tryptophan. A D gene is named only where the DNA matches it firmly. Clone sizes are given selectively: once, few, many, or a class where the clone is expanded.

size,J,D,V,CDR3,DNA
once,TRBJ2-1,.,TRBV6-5,CASQRREYNEQFF,TGTGCCAGCCAACGGAGAGAGTACAATGAGCAGTTCTTC
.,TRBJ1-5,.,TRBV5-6,CASSFSGQPQHF,TGTGCCAGCAGCTTCTCGGGTCAGCCCCAGCATTTT
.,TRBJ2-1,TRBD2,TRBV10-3,CATGLAGGVNEQFF,TGTGCCACGGGACTAGCGGGAGGTGTAAATGAGCAGTTCTTC
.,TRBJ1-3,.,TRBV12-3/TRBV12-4,CASSFQAGNTIYF,TGTGCCAGCAGTTTTCAGGCTGGAAACACCATATATTTT
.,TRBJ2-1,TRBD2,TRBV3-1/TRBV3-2,CASSQGTSGSYEQFF,TGTGCCAGCAGCCAAGGGACTAGCGGGAGCTATGAGCAGTTCTTC
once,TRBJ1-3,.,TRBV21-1,CASSKRGDRVNTIYF,TGTGCCAGCAGCAAAAGGGGGGACAGGGTAAACACCATATATTTT
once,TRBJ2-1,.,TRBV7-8,CASSLERRYNEQFF,TGTGCCAGCAGCTTAGAGCGGAGATACAATGAGCAGTTCTTC
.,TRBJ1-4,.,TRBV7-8,CASSQAHSATNEKLFF,TGTGCCAGCAGCCAGGCCCACAGTGCAACTAATGAAAAACTGTTTTTT
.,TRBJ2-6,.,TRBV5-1,CASSLEGSGANVLTF,TGCGCCAGCAGCTTAGAGGGTTCTGGGGCCAACGTCCTGACTTTC
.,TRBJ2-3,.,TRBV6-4,CASSATGGPPTDTQYF,TGTGCCAGCAGTGCGACAGGCGGACCCCCAACAGATACGCAGTATTTT
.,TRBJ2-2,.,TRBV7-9,CASTFGGWNTGELFF,TGTGCCAGCACCTTCGGCGGCTGGAACACCGGGGAGCTGTTTTTT
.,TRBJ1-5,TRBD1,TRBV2,CASRQGPNQPQHF,TGTGCCAGCAGACAGGGGCCCAATCAGCCCCAGCATTTT
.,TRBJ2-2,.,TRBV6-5,CASIPRGAQTGELFF,TGTGCCAGCATCCCACGGGGGGCGCAAACCGGGGAGCTGTTTTTT
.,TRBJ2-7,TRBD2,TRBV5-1,CASSPGLAESYEQYF,TGCGCCAGCAGCCCTGGACTAGCGGAGTCCTACGAGCAGTACTTC
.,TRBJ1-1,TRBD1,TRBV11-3,CASSPGQGKDTEAFF,TGTGCCAGCAGCCCGGGACAGGGGAAGGACACTGAAGCTTTCTTT
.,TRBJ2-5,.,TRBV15,CATSRDQEETQYF,TGTGCCACCAGCAGAGATCAGGAAGAGACCCAGTACTTC
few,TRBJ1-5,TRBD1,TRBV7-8,CASSPTGGNQPQHF,TGTGCCAGCAGCCCGACAGGGGGCAATCAGCCCCAGCATTTT
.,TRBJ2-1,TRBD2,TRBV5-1,CASSREGSSGLNEQFF,TGCGCCAGCAGCCGGGAAGGGTCTAGCGGGTTGAATGAGCAGTTCTTC
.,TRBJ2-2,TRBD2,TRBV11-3,CASSLALAGDTGELFF,TGTGCCAGCAGCTTAGCACTAGCGGGAGACACCGGGGAGCTGTTTTTT
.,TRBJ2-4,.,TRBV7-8,CASSLAALAFLLAKNIQYF,TGTGCCAGCAGCCTTGCCGCCTTAGCCTTTCTTCTAGCCAAAAACATTCAGTACTTC
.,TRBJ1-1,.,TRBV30,CAWTGGEGSNTEAFF,TGTGCCTGGACCGGGGGTGAGGGTTCGAACACTGAAGCTTTCTTT
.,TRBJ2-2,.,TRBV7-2,CASSLGLATGELFF,TGTGCCAGCAGCTTAGGTTTGGCCACCGGGGAGCTGTTTTTT
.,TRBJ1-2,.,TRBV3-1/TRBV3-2,CASSHQGTLGYGYTF,TGTGCCAGCAGCCATCAGGGGACACTCGGGTATGGCTACACCTTC
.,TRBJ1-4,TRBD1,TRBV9,CASSLTGVINEKLFF,TGTGCCAGCAGCCTCACAGGGGTGATAAATGAAAAACTGTTTTTT
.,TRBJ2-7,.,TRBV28,CASSRYSEQYF,TGTGCCAGCAGCCGGTACAGCGAGCAGTACTTC
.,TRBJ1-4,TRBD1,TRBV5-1,CASSLGPGQGNEKLFF,TGCGCCAGCAGCTTGGGGCCGGGACAGGGAAATGAAAAACTGTTTTTT
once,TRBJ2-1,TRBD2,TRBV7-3,CASSLKAGGPPYNEQFF,TGTGCCAGCAGCTTAAAAGCGGGAGGGCCCCCCTACAATGAGCAGTTCTTC
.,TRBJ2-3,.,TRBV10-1,CASSDYGMQRGTQYF,TGCGCCAGCAGTGATTACGGGATGCAACGGGGTACGCAGTATTTT
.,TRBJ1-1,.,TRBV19,CASSIAPQGWTEAFF,TGTGCCAGTAGTATAGCCCCCCAGGGATGGACTGAAGCTTTCTTT
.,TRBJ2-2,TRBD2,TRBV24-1,CATSDSGTTNTGELFF,TGTGCCACCAGTGATTCGGGGACTACGAACACCGGGGAGCTGTTTTTT
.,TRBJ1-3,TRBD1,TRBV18,CASTRTGDGNTIYF,TGTGCCAGCACGAGGACAGGAGATGGAAACACCATATATTTT
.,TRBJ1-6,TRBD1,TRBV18,CASSPGTGDNSPLHF,TGTGCCAGCTCACCCGGGACAGGGGATAATTCACCCCTCCACTTT
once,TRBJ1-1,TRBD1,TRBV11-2,CASSSWTGLGDTEAFF,TGTGCCAGCAGCTCCTGGACAGGGTTGGGGGACACTGAAGCTTTCTTT
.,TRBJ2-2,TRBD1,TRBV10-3,CATDRGTGELFF,TGTGCCACGGACAGGGGCACCGGGGAGCTGTTTTTT
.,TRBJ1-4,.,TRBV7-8,CASSLEGPIGGEKLFF,TGTGCCAGCAGCTTAGAAGGGCCCATTGGAGGTGAAAAACTGTTTTTT
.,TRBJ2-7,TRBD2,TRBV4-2,CASSQVSGSGSYEQYF,TGTGCCAGCAGCCAAGTGAGTGGAAGCGGGAGCTACGAGCAGTACTTC
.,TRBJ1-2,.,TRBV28,CASSLGGVANYGYTF,TGTGCCAGCAGTTTGGGGGGGGTAGCTAACTATGGCTACACCTTC
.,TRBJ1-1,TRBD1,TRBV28,CASSPWEGQGNTEAFF,TGTGCCAGCAGTCCCTGGGAGGGACAGGGGAACACTGAAGCTTTCTTT
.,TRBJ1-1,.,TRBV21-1,CASSKAVRYEAFF,TGTGCCAGCAGCAAAGCCGTACGGTATGAAGCTTTCTTT
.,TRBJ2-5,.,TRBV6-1,CASSETQGARETQYF,TGTGCCAGCAGTGAAACCCAAGGGGCTAGGGAGACCCAGTACTTC
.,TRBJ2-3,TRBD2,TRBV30,CAWSNSGSSDTQYF,TGTGCCTGGAGCAATAGCGGGAGCTCGGATACGCAGTATTTT
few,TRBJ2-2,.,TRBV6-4,CASSEGQDGNTGELFF,TGTGCCAGCAGTGAAGGACAAGACGGTAACACCGGGGAGCTGTTTTTT
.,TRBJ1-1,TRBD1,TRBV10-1,CASSPTGIGNTEAFF,TGCGCCAGCAGCCCGACAGGGATCGGGAACACTGAAGCTTTCTTT
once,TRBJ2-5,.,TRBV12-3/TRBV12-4,CASSWSSGETQYF,TGTGCCAGCAGTTGGTCTAGTGGGGAGACCCAGTACTTC
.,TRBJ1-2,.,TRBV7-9,CASSLGDTTNYGYTF,TGTGCCAGCAGCTTAGGGGACACCACTAACTATGGCTACACCTTC
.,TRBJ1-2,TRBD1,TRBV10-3,CAIRSDRGRVGYTF,TGTGCCATCAGATCGGACAGGGGGCGGGTTGGCTACACCTTC